This T cell receptor beta chain was retrieved from a study of blood T cell repertoires in COVID-19. Some clones are missing from TCRdb's copy, which holds only in-frame ones; the method was immunoSEQ multiplex PCR. In the table there are tens of thousands of clones, about four fifths of which are singletons. The CDR3 totals 14 residues. Trimming pared 4 bases from V and 5 bases from J, leaving 13 bases between. Germline V gene lookup returns CDR1 LGHDT and CDR2 YNNKEL (reference sequence). This clonotype originated in an elderly man with acute or convalescent COVID-19. The chain is built from TRBV3-1 (or the pseudogene TRBV3-2) and TRBJ2-3, with D possibly matching TRBD2 (6 bases). Sequencing was done on a sample of peripheral blood. The CDR3 nucleotides read TGTGCCAGCAGCCGAGCGGACGGGAGAGATACGCAGTATTTT. Translated, it gives CASSRADGRDTQYF.